This TCR beta chain came from a study of blood T cell repertoires in COVID-19. Study information: From the United States, Italy and Spain came samples of acute and convalescent COVID-19. PBMCs, B-cell-depleted T cells, or T cells provided the cDNA or gDNA that made up the material.

Authors' processing steps: It was from reference gene primer amplification that nucleated cell counts were estimated. Only in-frame clones appear in the TCRdb table, and some are missing; sequencing was by immunoSEQ multiplex PCR. V, J and clone size are taken as reported in that table, and D and trimming were inferred from the DNA itself. This sample has some 200,000 clones, with around 80% found just once. Seattle patients were enrolled while actively infected and followed longitudinally. This CDR3 has 13 residues. V lost 2 bases and J lost 5; bases outside the gene matches: 3. Germline V gives CDR1 GTSNPN, CDR2 SVGIG (reference sequence).

This chain uses TRBV30 with TRBJ2-5; 9 nucleotides agree with TRBD2. This TCR derives from a woman in her twenties or thirties with COVID-19, enrolled during active disease. The sample consisted of peripheral blood. The DNA for the CDR3 is TGTGCCTGGAGTAGCGGGGGGCGGGAGACCCAGTACTTC. Translation gives CAWSSGGRETQYF.